One TCR beta chain is described in this entry. What it recognizes is unknown. The germline V gene encodes CDR1 LGHNA and CDR2 YSLEER. The V gene end was trimmed by 5 bases and the J gene end by 7 bases; junction bases not matched to a gene: 8. The CDR3 consists of 15 residues. Measured with immunoSEQ multiplex PCR; TCRdb has only the in-frame clones, and not every one. The repertoire consists of approximately 50,000 clones, with about 93% occurring once and the leading ten covering more than 9.5%. This entry belongs to a study of OX40 agonist ivuxolimab in advanced cancers. Study findings and constraints: It was not determined which antigens were specifically recognized by the peripheral T cells that had undergone clonal expansion.

This TCR derives from an adult with an advanced solid tumor such as melanoma, head and neck, liver or kidney cancer. This specimen was CD4+ or CD8+ T cells sorted from blood, taken in a trial of the OX40 agonist ivuxolimab. The rearrangement uses TRBV4-3 and TRBJ2-1; the match to TRBD2 covers 10 bases. The CDR3 reads CASSVSGRAGNEQFF. The CDR3 DNA sequence: TGCGCCAGCAGCGTAAGCGGGAGGGCCGGGAATGAGCAGTTCTTC.